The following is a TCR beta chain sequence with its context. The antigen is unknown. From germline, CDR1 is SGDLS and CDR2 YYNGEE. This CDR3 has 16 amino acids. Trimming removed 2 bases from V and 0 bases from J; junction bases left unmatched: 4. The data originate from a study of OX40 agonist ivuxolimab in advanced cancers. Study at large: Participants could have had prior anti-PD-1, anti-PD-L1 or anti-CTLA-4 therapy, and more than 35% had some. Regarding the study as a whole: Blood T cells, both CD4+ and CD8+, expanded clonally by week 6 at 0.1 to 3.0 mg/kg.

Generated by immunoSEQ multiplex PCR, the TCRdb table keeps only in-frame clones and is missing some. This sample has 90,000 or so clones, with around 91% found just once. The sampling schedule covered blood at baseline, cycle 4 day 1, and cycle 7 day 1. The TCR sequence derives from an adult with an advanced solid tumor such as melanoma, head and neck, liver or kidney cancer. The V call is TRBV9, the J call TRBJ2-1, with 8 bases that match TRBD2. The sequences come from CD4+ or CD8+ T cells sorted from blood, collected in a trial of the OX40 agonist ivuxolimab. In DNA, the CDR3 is TGTGCCAGCAGCGTCCAAGCGGGAGTCTCCTACAATGAGCAGTTCTTC. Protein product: CASSVQAGVSYNEQFF.